These 31 T cell receptor beta chains originate from one sample sequenced in a study of blood T cell repertoires in COVID-19. Profiling relied on immunoSEQ multiplex PCR, and the TCRdb table lists in-frame clones only, not all of them. The sample records about 150,000 clones, approximately 90% being singletons. Sequencing input: peripheral blood. All receptors come from a woman aged 40 to 50 with acute or convalescent COVID-19.

This clone is a singleton in its sample. The rearrangement joins TRBV30 to TRBJ2-7; a weak D match, TRBD2 (5 bases). The CDR3 loop spans 15 amino acids. CDR1 is GTSNPN, CDR2 SVGIG, per germline (reference sequence). V was pared by 0 bases and J by 0 bases, with 12 bases between. CDR3 loop: CAWSVRAVFSYEQYF. The DNA for the CDR3 is TGTGCCTGGAGTGTGAGGGCGGTTTTCTCCTACGAGCAGTACTTC.

The V and J genes are TRBV3-1 (or the pseudogene TRBV3-2) and TRBJ1-2; D possibly corresponds to TRBD1 (6 bases). Trimming took 1 base from V and 1 from J, leaving 7 bases between them. This CDR3 is 14 amino acids long. Germline CDR1 and CDR2: LGHDT and YNNKEL (reference sequence). The CDR3, as DNA: TGTGCCAGCAGCCAAGCAGGGGATAACTATGGCTACACCTTC. Its translation is CASSQAGDNYGYTF.

The chain joins TRBV30 to TRBJ2-1, with TRBD2 matching 9 bases. The CDR3 has 16 residues. After removal of 1 base from V and 4 bases from J, the junction contained 8 bases not matched to a gene. Germline CDR1 is GTSNPN and CDR2 is SVGIG (reference sequence). The CDR3 is CAWSGRRGGPYNEQFF. CDR3 DNA sequence: TGTGCCTGGAGTGGGAGGCGGGGGGGCCCTTACAATGAGCAGTTCTTC. Full variable domain (outside the CDR3, taken from reference TRBV30 and TRBJ2-1): SQTIHQWPATLVQPVGSPLSLECTVEGTSNPNLYWYRQAAGRGLQLLFYSVGIGQISSEVPQNLSASRPQDRQFILSSKKLLLSDSGFYLCAWSGRRGGPYNEQFFGPGTRLTVL.

V and J are TRBV10-1 and TRBJ1-6; D gene ambiguous. The CDR3 totals 12 residues. The V end was cut by 3 bases, the J end by 8 bases, with 5 bases between. CDR1 WNHNN and CDR2 SYGVQD come from the germline V gene (reference sequence). The CDR3 sequence is CASSDTDSPLHF. DNA for the CDR3: TGCGCCAGCAGTGATACAGATTCACCCCTCCACTTT.

This chain uses TRBV19 with TRBJ2-2; 10 nucleotides match TRBD2. V lost 6 bases and J lost 4; bases outside the gene matches: 14. There are 18 residues in the CDR3. Per the germline V gene, CDR1 is LNHDA and CDR2 is SQIVND (reference sequence). CDR3 sequence reads: CASRRAGGPRGSTGELFF. The CDR3, as DNA: TGTGCCAGTAGGCGAGCGGGGGGGCCAAGGGGGTCCACCGGGGAGCTGTTTTTT.

This chain connects TRBV11-2 to TRBJ1-2, with 8 positions matching TRBD1. V lost 3 bases and J lost 7; bases outside the gene matches: 10. Germline V gives CDR1 SGHAT, CDR2 FQNNGV. The CDR3 covers 15 residues. Here the CDR3 reads CASSLASGQGVGYTF. As DNA, the CDR3 is TGTGCCAGCAGCTTGGCCTCAGGACAGGGTGTTGGCTACACCTTC.

V usage is TRBV4-2 and J usage is TRBJ2-1; a possible D gene is TRBD2 (6 bases). V gave up 3 bases and J gave up 0 bases, with 12 bases separating them. The CDR3 has 16 amino acids. Germline lookup yields CDR1 LGHNA and CDR2 YNFKEQ. The DNA for the CDR3 is TGTGCCAGCAGCCAGATAGCGGATAACTCCTACAATGAGCAGTTCTTC. Its protein is CASSQIADNSYNEQFF.

The gene calls are TRBV5-1 and TRBJ2-5; 7 positions match TRBD2. The CDR3 contains 16 residues. With 0 bases clipped from V and 2 bases from J, the junction kept 7 bases outside the gene matches. Germline V CDR1 and CDR2: SGHRS, YFSETQ. The chain's CDR3 is CASSLASSGTQETQYF. CDR3 nucleotide sequence: TGCGCCAGCAGCTTGGCCTCTAGCGGAACTCAAGAGACCCAGTACTTC.

The CDR3 DNA reads as TGTGCCAGTAACGCAGGGACTTGGGTCGGGAGCAATCAGCCCCAGCATTTT. Encoded protein: CASNAGTWVGSNQPQHF. V usage is TRBV19 and J usage is TRBJ1-5, with D perhaps matching TRBD1 (5 bases). Germline-derived CDR1 and CDR2 are LNHDA and SQIVND (reference sequence). This CDR3 has 17 residues. With 7 bases removed from V and 1 base from J, the gap between germline ends came to 20 bases.

The rearrangement links TRBV18 to TRBJ2-1; tentatively, D is TRBD1 (7 bases). Trimming took 3 bases from V and 7 from J, leaving 28 bases between them. Germline-derived CDR1 and CDR2 are KGHSH and LQKENI. The CDR3 runs to 19 residues. CDR3 amino acids: CASSPTPASGGQGWNEQFF. Written as DNA, the CDR3 is TGTGCCAGCTCACCCACTCCTGCGTCAGGGGGGCAGGGGTGGAATGAGCAGTTCTTC.

This clone was seen just once. The chain carries TRBV11-3 and TRBJ2-5, with 10 positions matching TRBD1. The CDR3 loop spans 14 amino acids. V was clipped by 5 bases and J by 4 bases; unmatched bases: 4. The germline CDR1 and CDR2 sequences are SGHNT and YENEEA. This CDR3 is CASSQDRGIETQYF. The CDR3 nucleotides are TGTGCCAGCAGCCAGGACAGGGGGATAGAGACCCAGTACTTC.

This chain links TRBV5-1 with TRBJ2-7, with D possibly being TRBD1 (5 bases). Per germline, CDR1 SGHRS and CDR2 YFSETQ. Trimming shortened V by 0 bases and J by 0 bases, and 7 bases separated the two germline ends. CDR3 length: 14 residues. The CDR3 loop reads CASSLEGDSYEQYF. CDR3 coding DNA: TGCGCCAGCAGCTTGGAAGGGGACTCCTACGAGCAGTACTTC.

This chain connects TRBV28 to TRBJ2-7; possible D gene TRBD2, 6 bases. V was shortened by 8 bases and J by 4 bases, with 12 bases between the two germline ends. CDR1 and CDR2 from the germline V gene are MDHEN and SYDVKM. The CDR3 has 12 residues. CDR3 sequence reads: CASGGTFYEQYF. The CDR3 coding sequence is TGTGCCAGCGGGGGGACTTTTTACGAGCAGTACTTC.

This chain joins TRBV21-1 and TRBJ2-3; whether TRBD2, the table's D call, matches the DNA was not checked. TRBV21-1 counts as a pseudogene. The CDR3 is 16 amino acids. CDR3 sequence reads: CASSTWTSGRLDTQYF. The DNA of the CDR3 is TGTGCCAGCAGCACTTGGACTAGCGGGAGGTTAGATACGCAGTATTTT.

CDR3 region: CASSPDRGDYEQYF. The CDR3 region has the DNA TGTGCCAGTAGCCCAGACAGGGGGGACTACGAGCAGTACTTC. This sequence joins TRBV19 and TRBJ2-7; 9 positions match TRBD1. The CDR3 runs to 14 residues. J was trimmed by 3 bases and V by 6 bases; bases with no gene match: 6. Germline V gene data show CDR1 as LNHDA and CDR2 as SQIVND (reference sequence).

Concerning this clone itself: One junction end disagrees with the germline gene, perhaps due to a read error. This rearrangement joins TRBV20-1 to TRBJ2-1; 7 bases match TRBD1. The length of the CDR3 is 14 residues. Germline CDR1 DFQATT, CDR2 SNEGSKA (reference sequence). The CDR3 region is CSASIQGAYNEQFF. Written as DNA, the CDR3 is TGCAGCGCTAGTATCCAGGGGGCCTACAATGAGCAGTTCTTC.

This clone was recorded once. This chain uses TRBV5-8 with TRBJ2-1; 11 positions agree with TRBD1. CDR3 length: 20 amino acids. With V trimmed by 1 base and J by 7 bases, 19 bases remained unmatched. In germline, CDR1 is SGHTS, CDR2 YDEGEE. CDR3 residues: CASSLFWTKVDRGHRNEQFF. CDR3 in DNA: TGTGCCAGCAGCTTGTTCTGGACTAAGGTGGACAGGGGGCATAGGAATGAGCAGTTCTTC.

This clone turned up a few times. The V and J genes are TRBV9 and TRBJ2-2; weak D call: TRBD2 (6 bases). Per the germline V gene, CDR1 is SGDLS and CDR2 is YYNGEE. The ends were cut back, 3 bases at V and 6 bases at J, with 12 bases in the middle. CDR3 length: 14 residues. The DNA for the CDR3 is TGTGCCAGCAGCGAAGGGACTCCCCCCGGGGAGCTGTTTTTT. Translating it yields CASSEGTPPGELFF.

The rearrangement links TRBV5-1 to TRBJ1-1; D call uncertain. V shed 0 bases and J shed 5 bases, with 8 bases lying between them. This CDR3 is built from 13 residues. Germline V lookup: CDR1 SGHRS, CDR2 YFSETQ. CDR3 protein: CASSLERRTEAFF. The CDR3 region has the DNA TGCGCCAGCAGCTTGGAACGGAGGACTGAAGCTTTCTTT.

The V call is TRBV6-1, the J call TRBJ2-1; TRBD1 is a possible D gene (6 bases). Germline CDR1 is MNHNS and CDR2 is SASEGT. This CDR3 has 12 amino acids. The ends were cut back, 2 bases at V and 13 bases at J, with 12 bases in the middle. The CDR3 region has the DNA TGTGCCAGCAGTGAACTGGGGGACAATCAGTTCTTC. Its protein is CASSELGDNQFF.

This clone was seen more than once but under ten times. The chain uses TRBV6-4 and TRBJ2-7, with D perhaps TRBD2 (6 bases). This CDR3 has 16 amino acids. CDR1 and CDR2 (germline): MRHNA, SNTAGT. The germline V and J ends were trimmed by 6 bases and 5 bases, with 23 bases remaining between them. The CDR3 sequence: CASSPSLDGGWNEQYF. Here the CDR3 DNA reads TGTGCCAGCAGCCCATCGCTTGATGGAGGGTGGAACGAGCAGTACTTC.

This rearrangement joins TRBV11-3 to TRBJ2-3; 8 nucleotides match TRBD1. J was trimmed by 3 bases and V by 4 bases; bases with no gene match: 9. The CDR3 is 16 amino acids. CDR1 is SGHNT and CDR2 is YENEEA in the germline V gene. The CDR3 loop is CASSYLTGAGTDTQYF. In nucleotides, the CDR3 is TGTGCCAGCAGCTACCTGACAGGGGCCGGAACAGATACGCAGTATTTT.

The chain joins TRBV13 to TRBJ2-2, with D possibly being TRBD1 (6 bases). Per germline, CDR1 PRHDT and CDR2 FYEKMQ (reference sequence). The CDR3 spans 15 residues. V shed 1 base and J shed 5 bases, with 11 bases lying between them. CDR3 coding DNA: TGTGCCAGCAGCTTAGTGGACAGAGAGACCGGGGAGCTGTTTTTT. Protein: CASSLVDRETGELFF.

This clone was seen a single time. The V and J genes are TRBV5-1 and TRBJ2-5, with D possibly being TRBD2 (5 bases). The CDR3 has 16 residues. V was pared by 0 bases and J by 2 bases, with 14 bases between. Germline lookup yields CDR1 SGHRS and CDR2 YFSETQ. This CDR3 is CASSLAGRGRQETQYF. The CDR3 coding sequence is TGCGCCAGCAGCTTGGCGGGCCGGGGTAGGCAAGAGACCCAGTACTTC.

The V gene is TRBV9, the J gene TRBJ2-3, with D possibly matching TRBD2 (5 bases). Germline values: CDR1 SGDLS, CDR2 YYNGEE. CDR3 size: 13 residues. Trimming took 0 bases from V and 11 from J, leaving 13 bases between them. CDR3 DNA sequence: TGTGCCAGCAGCGTAGAGGGAGCGACGGGGCAGTATTTT. It specifies CASSVEGATGQYF. Based on the CDR3 plus reference TRBV9 and TRBJ2-3, the full variable domain is DSGVTQTPKHLITATGQRVTLRCSPRSGDLSVYWYQQSLDQGLQFLIQYYNGEERAKGNILERFSAQQFPDLHSELNLSSLELGDSALYFCASSVEGATGQYFGPGTRLTVL.

This clone was picked up a small number of times. J is TRBJ2-1 and V is TRBV18, with D possibly matching TRBD2 (7 bases). The germline gives CDR1 KGHSH, CDR2 LQKENI. V gave up 3 bases and J gave up 8 bases, with 14 bases separating them. CDR3 length: 14 residues. CDR3 in DNA: TGTGCCAGCTCACCTGCTGGGGGGGGCGATGAGCAGTTCTTC. It yields the protein CASSPAGGGDEQFF.

This rearrangement joins TRBV7-6 to TRBJ2-2; TRBD1 aligns across 7 bases. Per germline, CDR1 SGHVS and CDR2 FNYEAQ. The CDR3 is made up of 15 amino acids. With V trimmed by 4 bases and J by 7 bases, 9 bases remained unmatched. The CDR3 DNA sequence: TGTGCCAGCAGCTCGAGACAGGGTTTGGACGGGGAGCTGTTTTTT. Translation: CASSSRQGLDGELFF.

The CDR3: CASSGTSGGLEQYF. CDR3 coding DNA: TGCGCCAGCAGTGGGACTAGCGGGGGCCTAGAGCAGTACTTC. The chain is built from TRBV10-2 and TRBJ2-7; TRBD2 matches at 13 bases. Germline V gene lookup returns CDR1 WSHSY and CDR2 SAAADI. The CDR3 runs 14 residues. The J segment lost 7 bases and the V segment lost 4 bases, leaving 4 bases of the junction unmatched.

The rearrangement uses TRBV9 and TRBJ2-7, with 9 positions matching TRBD2. The ends lost 3 bases at V and 3 bases at J; junction bases unmatched: 10. This CDR3 has 16 residues. Germline lookup yields CDR1 SGDLS and CDR2 YYNGEE. The CDR3 is CASSGQGAGGSYEQYF. CDR3 coding DNA: TGTGCCAGCAGCGGTCAGGGCGCGGGAGGGAGCTACGAGCAGTACTTC.

The chain links TRBV7-9 to TRBJ1-1, with 8 bases that match TRBD1. Losses at the gene ends were 5 bases for V and 4 bases for J; bases not matched to a gene: 12. The germline CDR1 and CDR2 sequences are SEHNR and FQNEAQ (reference sequence). The CDR3 consists of 16 residues. This CDR3 is CASSPRDRWRVTEAFF. The CDR3 region has the DNA TGTGCCAGCAGCCCTCGGGACAGGTGGCGGGTCACTGAAGCTTTCTTT.

The chain carries TRBV2 and TRBJ1-2; maybe TRBD1 (6 bases). The germline V gene has CDR1 SNHLY and CDR2 FYNNEI. This CDR3 has 15 residues. V dropped 4 bases and J dropped 6 bases, with 18 bases sitting between them. For the CDR3, the DNA is TGTGCCAGCAGTGCCCTCGGACAGCCGGGGAATGGCTACACCTTC. Protein product: CASSALGQPGNGYTF.